This T cell receptor (beta chain) was sequenced during a study of brain metastases from non-small cell lung cancer. Overall study findings and caveats: T-cell infiltration was lower in brain metastases than primaries (P < 0.001).

Trimming took 1 base from V and 9 from J; bases not matched to a gene: 4. The germline V gene encodes CDR1 SGHDT and CDR2 YYEEEE. The CDR3 is 13 amino acids. Here immunoSEQ multiplex PCR was the method, and the copy in TCRdb shows in-frame clones only, minus some. The sample includes roughly 540 clones, about 91% seen only once; the top ten take 8.5% to 9%. As regards this clone: Its antigen remains unknown.

Sequencing used tissue from a brain metastasis. The sequence derives from a donor older than 35 with non-small cell lung cancer. The rearrangement links TRBV5-6 to TRBJ2-1; 7 nucleotides line up with TRBD2. The CDR3 nucleotides read TGTGCCAGCAGCTTGACGGGAGGTAGTGAGCAGTTCTTC. Translated, it gives CASSLTGGSEQFF.